These 2 T cell receptor beta chains were sequenced from one sample in a study of radiotherapy plus CTLA-4 blockade in lung cancer. Data came from immunoSEQ multiplex PCR; TCRdb stores just in-frame clones and leaves some out. Of about 84,000 clones listed, around 72% are singletons. Sequenced material: peripheral blood, taken from a patient treated with radiotherapy plus ipilimumab. These receptor sequences come from a human donor with non-small cell lung cancer that progressed on radiotherapy plus ipilimumab.

V gene TRBV28 combines with J gene TRBJ1-4; D is undetermined. Trimming removed 2 bases from V and 8 bases from J, with 18 bases in between. The CDR3 is 16 residues long. Germline V lookup: CDR1 MDHEN, CDR2 SYDVKM. CDR3 in DNA: TGTGCCAGCAGTTTAGGAAGGTTGAGGGAAAAGGAAAAACTGTTTTTT. Translating gives CASSLGRLREKEKLFF.

This clone was counted ten times or more. The chain uses TRBV27 and TRBJ1-1; D remains ambiguous. V lost 0 bases to trimming and J lost 11 bases, with 19 bases between them. CDR3 length: 15 amino acids. Germline values: CDR1 MNHEY, CDR2 SMNVEV (reference sequence). CDR3 sequence (DNA): TGTGCCAGCAGTTTATCGGGCACGGCCCGCAGCCCGGCTTTCTTT. It yields the protein CASSLSGTARSPAFF.